One sample yielded the 5 T cell receptor beta chains listed below, sequenced in a study of T cell responses to AZD1222 COVID-19 vaccine. Measured with immunoSEQ multiplex PCR; TCRdb has only the in-frame clones, and not every one. The sample carries roughly 170,000 clones, around 88% recorded once. The material sequenced was peripheral blood, taken on day 0 of AZD1222 vaccination. The receptor set was obtained from an adult in good health.

The chain employs TRBV28 and TRBJ1-5; a weak D match, TRBD1 (5 bases). The CDR3 is made up of 14 amino acids. Per the germline V gene, CDR1 is MDHEN and CDR2 is SYDVKM. Trimming removed 0 bases from V and 2 bases from J, with 5 bases in between. The DNA for the CDR3 is TGTGCCAGCAGTTTATGGGGGGGCAATCAGCCCCAGCATTTT. Translated: CASSLWGGNQPQHF.

V usage is TRBV14 and J usage is TRBJ1-2; weak D call: TRBD1 (6 bases). The CDR3 consists of 15 residues. Germline CDR1 is SGHDN and CDR2 is FVKESK. V was clipped by 5 bases and J by 0 bases, with 13 bases between them. The CDR3 reads CASSSGTTSNYGYTF. CDR3 DNA: TGTGCCAGCAGCTCCGGGACAACCTCTAACTATGGCTACACCTTC.

This clone was recorded a few times. The chain employs TRBV30 and TRBJ1-5, with a possible D match to TRBD1 (5 bases). This CDR3 is 14 amino acids long. In germline, CDR1 is GTSNPN, CDR2 SVGIG (reference sequence). Trimming took off 2 bases at V and 7 bases at J, with 15 bases between the two ends. CDR3 sequence: CAWSTGVVGQPQHF. DNA for the CDR3: TGTGCCTGGAGTACGGGGGTCGTGGGGCAGCCCCAGCATTTT. The full variable domain, rest sourced from reference TRBV30 and TRBJ1-5, is SQTIHQWPATLVQPVGSPLSLECTVEGTSNPNLYWYRQAAGRGLQLLFYSVGIGQISSEVPQNLSASRPQDRQFILSSKKLLLSDSGFYLCAWSTGVVGQPQHFGDGTRLSIL.

The chain recombines TRBV29-1 with TRBJ2-7, with D possibly TRBD1 on 6 matching bases. The length of the CDR3 is 14 residues. The V and J ends lost 7 bases and 0 bases respectively, with 16 bases between them. The germline V gene encodes CDR1 SQVTM and CDR2 ANQGSEA. Here the CDR3 DNA reads TGCAGCGCCGGACAGCCGGAAAGCTCCTACGAGCAGTACTTC. Its protein is CSAGQPESSYEQYF.

The chain links TRBV27 to TRBJ2-7, with D tentatively TRBD1 (6 bases). In germline, CDR1 is MNHEY, CDR2 SMNVEV (reference sequence). The CDR3 sequence is 15 residues long. V was pared by 4 bases and J by 3 bases, with 16 bases between. The CDR3 region is CASSYATGSVYEQYF. Written as DNA, the CDR3 is TGTGCCAGCAGTTACGCTACAGGGTCCGTCTACGAGCAGTACTTC.